Included here is one TCR beta chain sequence, with context. Authors' data handling: Filtering was not the same, since immunoSEQ gave junction-only sequences without quality scores. The repertoire was sequenced with immunoSEQ multiplex PCR; TCRdb's copy has only in-frame clones and lacks some. That table gives V, J and clone size, and the DNA gave D and trimming. The repertoire includes about 2 million clones, about 95% of them detected once, and 1.2% sits in the top ten. The sample belongs to a study of shared clonotypes between healthy human individuals. In germline, CDR1 is LNHDA, CDR2 SQIVND (reference sequence). The CDR3 is made up of 13 amino acids. V gave up 5 bases and J gave up 5 bases; unmatched junction bases: 3. Naive CD8 isolation took CD45RO-negative cells positively selected for CCR7 and excluded terminally differentiated effector memory CD45RA+ cells.

This TCR came from a man between 18 and 29 years old in good health. The sequenced material came from naive CD8+ T cells sorted from blood. The chain employs TRBV19 and TRBJ2-3, with 8 bases that match TRBD1. CDR3 residues: CASSVTGGDTQYF. CDR3 DNA sequence: TGTGCCAGTAGTGTAACAGGGGGAGATACGCAGTATTTT.